Shown below are 5 T cell receptor beta chains from a single sample sequenced in a study of blood T cell repertoires in COVID-19. Some clones are missing from TCRdb's copy, which holds only in-frame ones; the method was immunoSEQ multiplex PCR. Among approximately 300,000 clones, 80% to 90% were seen once, and the ten largest hold 1%. The sequencing sample was made of peripheral blood. The source is a man aged 50 to 59 with active or convalescent COVID-19.

The rearrangement uses TRBV4-1 and TRBJ2-1; TRBD2 matches 8 bases. V was pared by 1 base and J by 0 bases, with 2 bases of the junction left unmatched. The CDR3 is made up of 16 amino acids. CDR1 MGHRA and CDR2 YSYEKL come from the germline V gene. The CDR3 DNA follows: TGCGCCAGCAGCCAAGTCGGGACTAGCTCCTACAATGAGCAGTTCTTC. Protein: CASSQVGTSSYNEQFF.

The chain joins TRBV29-1 to TRBJ2-2; 8 positions agree with TRBD2. The CDR3 consists of 16 residues. Germline CDR1 is SQVTM and CDR2 is ANQGSEA. V lost 5 bases to trimming and J lost 4 bases; unmatched junction nucleotides: 12. The CDR3 spells CSVQREGPLFTGELFF. CDR3 coding DNA: TGCAGCGTTCAACGGGAGGGCCCCCTCTTCACCGGGGAGCTGTTTTTT.

V gene TRBV9 combines with J gene TRBJ2-7, with 9 bases fitting TRBD1. The CDR3 extends over 18 amino acids. The V gene's germline CDR1 is SGDLS and CDR2 YYNGEE. V lost 4 bases and J lost 0; bases outside the gene matches: 14. In DNA, the CDR3 is TGTGCCAGCAGCCCCCGATCCGGGACAGGGCAGAGCTCCTACGAGCAGTACTTC. Its protein product is CASSPRSGTGQSSYEQYF.

This clone was observed once. The rearrangement joins TRBV30 to TRBJ1-1; D may be TRBD1 (5 bases). The CDR3 is made up of 12 amino acids. Germline CDR1 GTSNPN, CDR2 SVGIG (reference sequence). V was shortened by 5 bases and J by 4 bases, with 11 bases between the two germline ends. CDR3 in amino acids: CAWARQSTEAFF. CDR3 DNA sequence: TGTGCCTGGGCCCGACAGAGCACTGAAGCTTTCTTT.

J is TRBJ1-1 and V is TRBV7-2, with D uncertain. The CDR3 covers 16 residues. In germline, CDR1 is SGHTA, CDR2 FQGNSA. The V gene lost 1 base and the J gene lost 0 bases, with 12 bases spanning the gap. CDR3 protein: CASSLGPPQLNTEAFF. In DNA form, the CDR3 reads TGTGCCAGCAGCTTAGGCCCTCCCCAGTTGAACACTGAAGCTTTCTTT.